This T cell receptor (beta chain) is from a study of early T cells in non-severe SARS-CoV-2 infection. Trimming removed 1 base at V and 6 bases at J, with 8 bases between. Germline V gives CDR1 SQVTM, CDR2 ANQGSEA. The CDR3 covers 12 residues. This clonotype was detected ten times or more. Individual cDNA molecules received unique molecular identifiers. In TCRdb, the 5' RACE reads were re-called with MiXCR into one record per CDR3 protein. The sample yields about 67,000 distinct CDR3 sequences, roughly 10% seen once. The chain combines TRBV29-1 with TRBJ2-3; D is unresolved. The sequencing input was whole blood. The source is an adult who was a healthcare worker with PCR-confirmed SARS-CoV-2 infection or an uninfected control (not recorded which). The CDR3 region is CSVEGASDTQYF. As DNA, the CDR3 is TGCAGCGTTGAAGGCGCTTCCGATACGCAGTATTTT.